This T cell receptor beta chain derives from a study of spatial heterogeneity in lung cancer. MiXCR, run by TCRdb on the 5' RACE reads, gives a single entry per CDR3 protein. The table shows approximately 10,000 distinct CDR3 sequences, with around 4.2% occurring only once. Time point here: blood taken at disease recurrence. Whole RNA from tumor, nontumor lung or frozen PBMC was sequenced unsorted. This clonotype is labeled as medium-sized. Since the library was made to target alpha chains, this beta chain is a stray read and its abundance is not meaningful. Sequences were derived from PBMCs, sampled at recurrence. This TCR was recovered from a female donor with early-stage non-small cell lung cancer.

This CDR3 is CASSYMTQSNQPQHF. The CDR3 nucleotides are TGTGCCAGCAGTTACATGACCCAAAGCAATCAGCCCCAGCATTTT. This rearrangement joins TRBV28 to TRBJ1-5; no clear D. Trimming removed 4 bases at V and 1 base at J, with 11 bases between. Germline assignment: CDR1 MDHEN and CDR2 SYDVKM. This CDR3 spans 15 amino acids.